These T cell receptor beta chains were read from a single sample in a study of T-cell memory formation after mild COVID-19. TCRdb fed the 5' RACE reads into MiXCR, producing one record per CDR3 protein. The sample contains roughly 450,000 distinct CDR3 sequences, roughly 18% of which appear only once. Input material: PBMCs or a T cell subset sorted from them (not recorded which). Receptors originate from an adult woman who had mild COVID-19 (a few samples of this study predate the infection). Cell type and time point are not known. Each CDR3 is given with its conserved first and last residue. A D gene is named only where the DNA matches it firmly. Clone size is stated in some rows and not others, as once, few, many or a class when expanded.

clone_size: few; j_call: TRBJ2-4; v_call: TRBV29-1; d_call: TRBD2; cdr3_nt: TGCAGCGTTCAATCGGGTCGCCTGCGGGGGTCCCAGGCCAAAAACATTCAGTACTTC; cdr3_aa: CSVQSGRLRGSQAKNIQYF
clone_size: NA; j_call: TRBJ1-6; v_call: TRBV2; d_call: TRBD1; cdr3_nt: TGTGCCAGCAGTGAAGCGCTTAACAGGGGTCCCTATAATTCACCCCTCCACTTT; cdr3_aa: CASSEALNRGPYNSPLHF
clone_size: few; j_call: TRBJ2-5; v_call: TRBV5-1; d_call: TRBD1; cdr3_nt: TGCGCCAGCAGCCCGGGACAGGAGGGGACCCAGTACTTC; cdr3_aa: CASSPGQEGTQYF
clone_size: NA; j_call: TRBJ2-7; v_call: TRBV20-1; d_call: NA; cdr3_nt: TGCAGTGCTACAAGTCTCGCCTACGAGCAGTACTTC; cdr3_aa: CSATSLAYEQYF
clone_size: NA; j_call: TRBJ2-5; v_call: TRBV25-1; d_call: NA; cdr3_nt: TGTGCCAGCAGTGCTTCAGCCCGGGAGACCCAGTACTTC; cdr3_aa: CASSASARETQYF
clone_size: NA; j_call: TRBJ1-2; v_call: TRBV10-3; d_call: NA; cdr3_nt: TGTGCCATCAGTGAACGGGGAGTGAGCTATGGCTACACCTTC; cdr3_aa: CAISERGVSYGYTF
clone_size: many; j_call: TRBJ1-2; v_call: TRBV5-1; d_call: NA; cdr3_nt: TGCGCCAGCAGCTTTTTCAGCGGGGATGGCTACACCTTC; cdr3_aa: CASSFFSGDGYTF
clone_size: NA; j_call: TRBJ2-5; v_call: TRBV7-9; d_call: TRBD2; cdr3_nt: TGTGCCAGCAGCCGAATCCTGGCTAGCGGGAGGCCGAGGATGGAGACCCAGTACTTC; cdr3_aa: CASSRILASGRPRMETQYF
clone_size: NA; j_call: TRBJ2-1; v_call: TRBV12-3/TRBV12-4; d_call: TRBD2; cdr3_nt: TGTGCCAGCAGTTCGGATACTAGCGGGGGGCGATACAATGAGCAGTTCTTC; cdr3_aa: CASSSDTSGGRYNEQFF
clone_size: NA; j_call: TRBJ2-7; v_call: TRBV20-1; d_call: TRBD2; cdr3_nt: TGCAGTGCTAGAGATTTTGGGACTAGCATTCGCGAGCAGTACTTC; cdr3_aa: CSARDFGTSIREQYF
clone_size: many; j_call: TRBJ2-3; v_call: TRBV12-3/TRBV12-4; d_call: NA; cdr3_nt: TGTGCCAGCAGTTTAGCCCGATACACAGATACGCAGTATTTT; cdr3_aa: CASSLARYTDTQYF
clone_size: few; j_call: TRBJ2-6; v_call: TRBV2; d_call: TRBD1; cdr3_nt: TGTGCCACCATCCGGGACAGGCTCCCCTCTGGGGCCAACGTCCTGACTTTC; cdr3_aa: CATIRDRLPSGANVLTF
clone_size: few; j_call: TRBJ2-1; v_call: TRBV19; d_call: TRBD1; cdr3_nt: TGTGCCAGTAGTGAGGGACAGATTAACAATGAGCAGTTCTTC; cdr3_aa: CASSEGQINNEQFF
clone_size: few; j_call: TRBJ1-5; v_call: TRBV6-1; d_call: TRBD1; cdr3_nt: TGTGCCAGCAGCCGCGACAGGGTTGGTCAGCCCCAGCATTTT; cdr3_aa: CASSRDRVGQPQHF
clone_size: NA; j_call: TRBJ1-2; v_call: TRBV2; d_call: NA; cdr3_nt: TGTGCCAGCAGTGACGGCCTCTATGGCTACACCTTC; cdr3_aa: CASSDGLYGYTF
clone_size: NA; j_call: TRBJ2-7; v_call: TRBV5-6; d_call: NA; cdr3_nt: TGTGCCAGCAGCGCGACTAGCGAGCAGTACTTC; cdr3_aa: CASSATSEQYF
clone_size: NA; j_call: TRBJ1-2; v_call: TRBV5-5; d_call: NA; cdr3_nt: TGTGCCAGCAGTCGGGGACTTGGCGGCTACACCTTC; cdr3_aa: CASSRGLGGYTF
clone_size: few; j_call: TRBJ2-3; v_call: TRBV6-5; d_call: NA; cdr3_nt: TGTGCCAGCAGTTACTCGCCTCCCCCCGGGACTAGCACAGATACGCAGTATTTT; cdr3_aa: CASSYSPPPGTSTDTQYF
clone_size: NA; j_call: TRBJ1-6; v_call: TRBV12-3/TRBV12-4; d_call: NA; cdr3_nt: TGTGCCAGCAGTGACCAGGGGCAGGGGCCACCCCTCCACTTT; cdr3_aa: CASSDQGQGPPLHF
clone_size: few; j_call: TRBJ2-1; v_call: TRBV27; d_call: TRBD2; cdr3_nt: TGTGCCAGCAGTGAGACTAGCGGGAGTTTGAATGAGCAGTTCTTC; cdr3_aa: CASSETSGSLNEQFF
clone_size: NA; j_call: TRBJ1-5; v_call: TRBV12-3/TRBV12-4; d_call: TRBD1; cdr3_nt: TGTGCCAGCAGTTTGGGACAGATCGGCAATCAGCCCCAGCATTTT; cdr3_aa: CASSLGQIGNQPQHF
clone_size: many; j_call: TRBJ2-1; v_call: TRBV12-3/TRBV12-4; d_call: TRBD2; cdr3_nt: TGTGCCAGCAGTTTAAAAACTAGCGGGAGACCCAATGAGCAGTTCTTC; cdr3_aa: CASSLKTSGRPNEQFF
clone_size: few; j_call: TRBJ2-5; v_call: TRBV11-2; d_call: NA; cdr3_nt: TGTGCCAGCAGTACAGGGAGGCGAGAGACCCAGTACTTC; cdr3_aa: CASSTGRRETQYF
clone_size: few; j_call: TRBJ1-2; v_call: TRBV20-1; d_call: NA; cdr3_nt: TGCAGTGCTATAACCTTGGGAAGATATGGCTACACCTTC; cdr3_aa: CSAITLGRYGYTF
clone_size: NA; j_call: TRBJ2-7; v_call: TRBV6-5; d_call: NA; cdr3_nt: TGTGCCAGCAGTTACTCCCGCCACTACGAGCAGTACTTC; cdr3_aa: CASSYSRHYEQYF
clone_size: NA; j_call: TRBJ2-1; v_call: TRBV7-3; d_call: TRBD2; cdr3_nt: TGTGCCAGCGCATCCCCTTGGGCGGGGGGGCGAAATGAGCAGTTCTTC; cdr3_aa: CASASPWAGGRNEQFF
clone_size: NA; j_call: TRBJ2-7; v_call: TRBV5-1; d_call: TRBD2; cdr3_nt: TGCGCCAGCAGCCGCGGTCCTAGCGGGAGCTCCTACGAGCAGTACTTC; cdr3_aa: CASSRGPSGSSYEQYF
clone_size: NA; j_call: TRBJ2-3; v_call: TRBV19; d_call: TRBD2; cdr3_nt: TGTGCCAGTAGTACCGTTGCTAGCGGGATAGTAGACCACACGCAGTATTTT; cdr3_aa: CASSTVASGIVDHTQYF
clone_size: few; j_call: TRBJ2-2; v_call: TRBV7-9; d_call: NA; cdr3_nt: TGTGCCAGCAGCTACCTCGGCGGGACAGAGAAGGAGCTGTTTTTT; cdr3_aa: CASSYLGGTEKELFF
clone_size: NA; j_call: TRBJ2-7; v_call: TRBV25-1; d_call: NA; cdr3_nt: TGTGCCAGCAGTGCTTGGCGGTCCTACGAGCAGTACTTC; cdr3_aa: CASSAWRSYEQYF
clone_size: once; j_call: TRBJ2-1; v_call: TRBV7-8; d_call: TRBD2; cdr3_nt: TGTGCCAGCAGTCGGACTAGCGGGAGGGCCTACAATGAGCAGTTCTTC; cdr3_aa: CASSRTSGRAYNEQFF
clone_size: NA; j_call: TRBJ2-7; v_call: TRBV5-6; d_call: TRBD1; cdr3_nt: TGTGCCAGCAGCCCGGACAGGGGTATCTCCTACGAGCAGTACTTC; cdr3_aa: CASSPDRGISYEQYF
clone_size: few; j_call: TRBJ1-1; v_call: TRBV4-1; d_call: NA; cdr3_nt: TGCGCCAGCAGCCAAGACGAGATTGGGGTCCTTGAAGCTTTCTTT; cdr3_aa: CASSQDEIGVLEAFF
clone_size: NA; j_call: TRBJ2-3; v_call: TRBV7-6; d_call: NA; cdr3_nt: TGTGCCAGCAGCGCATCTGGACAGCTAACAGATACGCAGTATTTT; cdr3_aa: CASSASGQLTDTQYF
clone_size: few; j_call: TRBJ2-1; v_call: TRBV5-6; d_call: NA; cdr3_nt: TGTGCCAGCAGCTCTCAGGGGTGGGGTGAGCAGTTCTTC; cdr3_aa: CASSSQGWGEQFF
clone_size: NA; j_call: TRBJ2-5; v_call: TRBV7-2; d_call: NA; cdr3_nt: TGTGCCAGCAGCCAAAGTGGGGGTCAGGTAAAGACCCAGTACTTC; cdr3_aa: CASSQSGGQVKTQYF
clone_size: few; j_call: TRBJ1-1; v_call: TRBV12-3/TRBV12-4; d_call: NA; cdr3_nt: TGTGCCAGCAGTTTACAGGGTCTGAGACTTGAAGCTTTCTTT; cdr3_aa: CASSLQGLRLEAFF
clone_size: NA; j_call: TRBJ2-3; v_call: TRBV29-1; d_call: NA; cdr3_nt: TGCAGCGTTGTAGTCGGCTGGAGTGGTATCACAGATACGCAGTATTTT; cdr3_aa: CSVVVGWSGITDTQYF
clone_size: few; j_call: TRBJ2-1; v_call: TRBV3-1; d_call: NA; cdr3_nt: TGTGCCAGCAGCCAAGATCTCCCTCGGGCCGGATTGGCCGATGAGCAGTTCTTC; cdr3_aa: CASSQDLPRAGLADEQFF
clone_size: many; j_call: TRBJ2-1; v_call: TRBV12-3/TRBV12-4; d_call: NA; cdr3_nt: TGTGCCAGCAGGCTTGGACTCAATGAGCAGTTCTTC; cdr3_aa: CASRLGLNEQFF
clone_size: few; j_call: TRBJ2-1; v_call: TRBV20-1; d_call: TRBD2; cdr3_nt: TGCAGTGCAACGGGCTACATAGCGGGACGGGGCTACAATGAGCAGTTCTTC; cdr3_aa: CSATGYIAGRGYNEQFF
clone_size: few; j_call: TRBJ1-1; v_call: TRBV7-9; d_call: NA; cdr3_nt: TGTGCCACCGAGGGGGGGGCAGCGTTGAACACTGAAGCTTTCTTT; cdr3_aa: CATEGGAALNTEAFF
clone_size: NA; j_call: TRBJ2-7; v_call: TRBV6-1; d_call: NA; cdr3_nt: TGTGCCAGCAGTGTAGGATGGACCTACGAGCAGTACTTC; cdr3_aa: CASSVGWTYEQYF
clone_size: NA; j_call: TRBJ2-2; v_call: TRBV27; d_call: NA; cdr3_nt: TGTGCCAGCAGGACCCAGGGAAGATTTGGCACCGGGGAGCTGTTTTTT; cdr3_aa: CASRTQGRFGTGELFF
clone_size: NA; j_call: TRBJ2-1; v_call: TRBV7-3; d_call: TRBD2; cdr3_nt: TGTGCCAGCAGCTTAGAGGGGGGACTAGCGGGAAGGGGTTCCTACAATGAGCAGTTCTTC; cdr3_aa: CASSLEGGLAGRGSYNEQFF
clone_size: few; j_call: TRBJ2-5; v_call: TRBV7-2; d_call: TRBD1; cdr3_nt: TGTGCCAGCAGCTTCGGACAGGGGGCAGGAGAGACCCAGTACTTC; cdr3_aa: CASSFGQGAGETQYF
clone_size: NA; j_call: TRBJ1-1; v_call: TRBV6-6; d_call: NA; cdr3_nt: TGTGCCAGCAGTTATGGAGAAAACACTGAAGCTTTCTTT; cdr3_aa: CASSYGENTEAFF
clone_size: many; j_call: TRBJ1-1; v_call: TRBV6-6; d_call: TRBD1; cdr3_nt: TGTGCCAGCAGTTACGGATACAGGGGGACTAACACTGAAGCTTTCTTT; cdr3_aa: CASSYGYRGTNTEAFF
clone_size: few; j_call: TRBJ2-3; v_call: TRBV7-2; d_call: NA; cdr3_nt: TGTGCCAGCAGCTTTAGGGCCCCCGTGGATACGCAGTATTTT; cdr3_aa: CASSFRAPVDTQYF
clone_size: NA; j_call: TRBJ1-1; v_call: TRBV4-1; d_call: TRBD1; cdr3_nt: TGCGCCAGCAGCCAAGTAGGGACAGCGTTTAACACTGAAGCTTTCTTT; cdr3_aa: CASSQVGTAFNTEAFF
clone_size: few; j_call: TRBJ2-7; v_call: TRBV5-1; d_call: TRBD1; cdr3_nt: TGCGCCAGCAGCTCGATCCCAACAGGGGGCGGCGAGCAGTACTTC; cdr3_aa: CASSSIPTGGGEQYF
clone_size: many; j_call: TRBJ1-1; v_call: TRBV24-1; d_call: NA; cdr3_nt: TGTGCCACCAGGGAGGGAAACACTGAAGCTTTCTTT; cdr3_aa: CATREGNTEAFF
clone_size: NA; j_call: TRBJ2-5; v_call: TRBV5-1; d_call: TRBD1; cdr3_nt: TGCGCCAGCAGCGCCCAGACAGGGGGCAGGGAGACCCAGTACTTC; cdr3_aa: CASSAQTGGRETQYF
clone_size: NA; j_call: TRBJ2-2; v_call: TRBV7-2; d_call: TRBD2; cdr3_nt: TGTGCCAGCAGCTTGCTGGGACTAGCGTCCGGGGAGCTGTTTTTT; cdr3_aa: CASSLLGLASGELFF
clone_size: NA; j_call: TRBJ2-1; v_call: TRBV3-1; d_call: NA; cdr3_nt: TGTGCCAGCAGCTTAAGAGGGGGACTAAGTTACAATGAGCAGTTCTTC; cdr3_aa: CASSLRGGLSYNEQFF